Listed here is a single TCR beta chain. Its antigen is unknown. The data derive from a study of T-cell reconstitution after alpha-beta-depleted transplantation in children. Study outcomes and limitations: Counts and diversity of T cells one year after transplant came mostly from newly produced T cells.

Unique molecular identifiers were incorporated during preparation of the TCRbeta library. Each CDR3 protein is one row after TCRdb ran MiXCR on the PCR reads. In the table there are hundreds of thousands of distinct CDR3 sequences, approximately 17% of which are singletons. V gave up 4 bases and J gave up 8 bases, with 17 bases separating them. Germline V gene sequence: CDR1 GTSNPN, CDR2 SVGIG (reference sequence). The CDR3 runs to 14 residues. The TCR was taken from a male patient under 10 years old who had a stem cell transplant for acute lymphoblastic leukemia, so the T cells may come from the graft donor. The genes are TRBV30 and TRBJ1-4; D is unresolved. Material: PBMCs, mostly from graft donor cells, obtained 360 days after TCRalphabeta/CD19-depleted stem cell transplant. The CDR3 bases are TGTGCCTGGACCCCAGAGGGCGAATACGAAAAACTGTTTTTT. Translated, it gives CAWTPEGEYEKLFF. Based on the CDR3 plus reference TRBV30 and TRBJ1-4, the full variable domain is SQTIHQWPATLVQPVGSPLSLECTVEGTSNPNLYWYRQAAGRGLQLLFYSVGIGQISSEVPQNLSASRPQDRQFILSSKKLLLSDSGFYLCAWTPEGEYEKLFFGSGTQLSVL.